Described below is a single TCR beta chain sequence and its context. Antigen specificity is unknown. This specimen comes from a study of cytomegalovirus exposure and HLA in healthy donors. Study outcomes and limitations: Across all donors, roughly uniform sequencing depth was an assumption of the presence/absence analyses. In a later analysis, at a false discovery rate of 0.05, 16,951 TCR beta sequences were associated with HLA alleles. An apparent linkage of common viral pathogens to several of the most significant clusters emerged in a later analysis.

The CDR3 sequence is 19 residues long. V lost 2 bases and J lost 7, with 24 bases in between. Looked up from germline, CDR1 is LNHNV and CDR2 is YYDKDF (reference sequence). PCR was performed using 60 Vbeta and 13 Jbeta primers. Per the study methods: An analysis performed later counted about 80 million unique TCR beta chains (approximately 11 million of them shared). Sequencing used immunoSEQ multiplex PCR; TCRdb keeps in-frame clones, though not all of them. V and J calls and clone size are given by that table; D and trimming were obtained from the DNA. Of 180,000 or so clones in the sample, roughly 73% were seen once.

Material for sequencing was PBMCs. This TCR came from a woman in her thirties or forties in good health and CMV-seropositive. The gene calls are TRBV15 and TRBJ1-6, with a tentative D call TRBD1 (6 bases). CDR3 protein: CATSRSASWMDRDNSPLHF. The CDR3 DNA reads as TGTGCCACCAGCAGATCAGCCTCGTGGATGGACAGAGACAATTCACCCCTCCACTTT.